Presented here are 32 T cell receptor beta chains from one specimen sequenced in a study of blood T cell repertoires in COVID-19. Sequencing was performed with immunoSEQ multiplex PCR; in TCRdb, only in-frame clones are kept and a portion is missing. The table has approximately 68,000 clones, around 86% seen once. The sample comprised peripheral blood. These receptors were collected from a woman in her sixties with acute or convalescent COVID-19.

In its sample, this clone was seen a few times. The rearrangement joins TRBV5-8 to TRBJ1-5; D possibly corresponds to TRBD1 (6 bases). V was shortened by 2 bases and J by 6 bases, with 12 bases between the two germline ends. Germline CDR1 reads SGHTS; CDR2 reads YDEGEE. This CDR3 comprises 14 residues. The DNA for the CDR3 is TGTGCCAGCAGCTTTAGCGGGGGCGGTCAGCCCCAGCATTTT. It specifies CASSFSGGGQPQHF.

The chain combines TRBV2 with TRBJ2-3, with a tentative D call TRBD1 (5 bases). The CDR3 has 14 residues. The V end lost 6 bases, the J end lost 2 bases, and 12 bases lay between the germline ends. Germline CDR1 reads SNHLY; CDR2 reads FYNNEI. The CDR3 coding sequence is TGTGCCAGCAGGGGGCTCGTCAACACAGATACGCAGTATTTT. Its protein is CASRGLVNTDTQYF.

About this clone itself: The same CDR3 arises from other DNA sequences in this sample as well. V is TRBV15 and J is TRBJ2-5, with D possibly being TRBD2 (5 bases). This CDR3 contains 13 residues. V was pared by 1 base and J by 4 bases, with 7 bases between. Germline CDR1 is LNHNV and CDR2 is YYDKDF (reference sequence). CDR3 nucleotides: TGTGCCACCAGCAGAGGAGGGAGAGAGACCCAGTACTTC. Amino acids: CATSRGGRETQYF.

CDR3 DNA sequence: TGTGCCAGCAGCTTGAATAAGGGGGCTGACACCGGGGAGCTGTTTTTT. Translation: CASSLNKGADTGELFF. The rearrangement joins TRBV5-4 to TRBJ2-2, with 7 nucleotides matching TRBD1. J gave up 3 bases and V 1 base, and 6 bases lay outside the gene matches. There are 16 residues in the CDR3. Germline V gene sequence: CDR1 SGHNT, CDR2 YYREEE (reference sequence). Drawing the rest from reference TRBV5-4 and TRBJ2-2, the complete variable domain is ETGVTQSPTHLIKTRGQQVTLRCSSQSGHNTVSWYQQALGQGPQFIFQYYREEENGRGNFPPRFSGLQFPNYSSELNVNALELDDSALYLCASSLNKGADTGELFFGEGSRLTVL.

This clone was picked up one time. This chain joins TRBV7-9 and TRBJ1-2; the D gene is possibly TRBD1 (6 bases). Trimming pared 4 bases from V and 0 bases from J, leaving 12 bases between. The CDR3 totals 15 residues. From germline, CDR1 is SEHNR and CDR2 FQNEAQ (reference sequence). Written as DNA, the CDR3 is TGTGCCAGCAGCTCAGAAGGACAGCCTAACTATGGCTACACCTTC. This translates into CASSSEGQPNYGYTF.

The chain combines TRBV6-4 with TRBJ2-1, with 8 bases identical to TRBD2. Germline CDR1 reads MRHNA; CDR2 reads SNTAGT. V shed 6 bases, J shed 9 bases, and the junction held 10 bases outside the gene matches. The CDR3 is 14 amino acids. The CDR3 DNA reads as TGTGCCAGCAGGAGGGTGGCTAGCGGGTTTGAGCAGTTCTTC. Translating it yields CASRRVASGFEQFF.

The chain employs TRBV21-1 and TRBJ2-2; TRBD2 is the table's D call and was not checked against the DNA. TRBV21-1 is tagged as a pseudogene. The CDR3 consists of 20 residues. The CDR3 DNA is TGTGCCAGCAGATGCGAGGCTAGCGGGGGGAGTGCGGTCTTCACCGGGGAGCTGTTTTTT. Protein product: CASRCEASGGSAVFTGELFF.

The chain is built from TRBV5-1 and TRBJ2-7, with TRBD1 matching over 9 bases. J gave up 4 bases and V 4 bases, and 6 bases lay outside the gene matches. CDR3 length equals 14 residues. The germline gives CDR1 SGHRS, CDR2 YFSETQ. CDR3 region: CASSVGQGEYEQYF. For the CDR3, the DNA is TGCGCCAGCAGCGTGGGACAGGGTGAGTACGAGCAGTACTTC.

This clone was counted a few times. The chain links TRBV2 to TRBJ1-1; 7 nucleotides match TRBD1. Losses at the gene ends were 7 bases for V and 2 bases for J; bases not matched to a gene: 7. The CDR3 contains 14 residues. Germline-derived CDR1 and CDR2 are SNHLY and FYNNEI. The CDR3 DNA follows: TGTGCCAGCAACCTACAGGGGCTTAACACTGAAGCTTTCTTT. This gives the protein CASNLQGLNTEAFF.

The chain combines TRBV28 with TRBJ1-4; 10 bases are shared with TRBD1. In germline, CDR1 is MDHEN, CDR2 SYDVKM. V shed 5 bases, J shed 7 bases, and the junction held 4 bases outside the gene matches. The CDR3 totals 14 residues. The CDR3 sequence is CASSRDRGVEKLFF. Written as DNA, the CDR3 is TGTGCCAGCAGTCGGGACAGGGGTGTTGAAAAACTGTTTTTT.

The gene calls are TRBV7-2 and TRBJ1-3, with TRBD1 identical over 8 bases. The CDR3 is made up of 16 amino acids. The germline V gene has CDR1 SGHTA and CDR2 FQGNSA. Unmatched junction bases numbered 13, after V lost 5 bases and J lost 7 bases. The CDR3 coding sequence is TGTGCCAGCAGCCCTCCGGGACAGGCCCGTTTTAACACCATATATTTT. This encodes CASSPPGQARFNTIYF. Based on the CDR3 plus reference TRBV7-2 and TRBJ1-3, the full variable domain is GAGVSQSPSNKVTEKGKDVELRCDPISGHTALYWYRQSLGQGLEFLIYFQGNSAPDKSGLPSDRFSAERTGGSVSTLTIQRTQQEDSAVYLCASSPPGQARFNTIYFGEGSWLTVV.

This clone was found once. The V gene is TRBV5-1, the J gene TRBJ1-1, with D unresolved. Trimming removed 3 bases at V and 3 bases at J, with 12 bases between. The CDR3 extends over 14 amino acids. Per germline, CDR1 SGHRS and CDR2 YFSETQ. CDR3 nucleotide sequence: TGCGCCAGCAGCTCTACGGTCACAGACACTGAAGCTTTCTTT. Translated: CASSSTVTDTEAFF.

The rearrangement joins TRBV7-8 to TRBJ2-5, with TRBD1 as a possible D gene (6 bases). V lost 0 bases and J 5 bases, leaving 10 bases between the germline ends. This CDR3 has 14 residues. The germline gives CDR1 SGHVS, CDR2 FQNEAQ. CDR3 sequence: CASSLAQGMETQYF. CDR3 sequence (DNA): TGTGCCAGCAGCTTAGCTCAGGGGATGGAGACCCAGTACTTC.

CDR3 sequence: CASSVDSNEQFF. The DNA for the CDR3 is TGTGCCAGCAGCGTCGACAGCAATGAGCAGTTCTTC. The V call is TRBV5-4, the J call TRBJ2-1, with a tentative D call TRBD1 (5 bases). The CDR3 is 12 amino acids. Germline V gives CDR1 SGHNT, CDR2 YYREEE (reference sequence). Trimming shortened V by 4 bases and J by 6 bases, and 8 bases separated the two germline ends.

The chain recombines TRBV7-3 with TRBJ2-2; 12 bases are shared with TRBD2. CDR3 size: 17 residues. The germline V gene encodes CDR1 SGHTA and CDR2 FQGTGA. J lost 4 bases, V lost 5 bases, and 8 bases had no gene match. The CDR3 spells CASSPRLAGDPTGELFF. The CDR3 DNA is TGTGCCAGCAGCCCGCGACTAGCGGGGGACCCCACCGGGGAGCTGTTTTTT. Drawing the rest from reference TRBV7-3 and TRBJ2-2, the complete variable domain is GAGVSQTPSNKVTEKGKYVELRCDPISGHTALYWYRQSLGQGPEFLIYFQGTGAADDSGLPNDRFFAVRPEGSVSTLKIQRTERGDSAVYLCASSPRLAGDPTGELFFGEGSRLTVL.

The V and J genes are TRBV12-3 or TRBV12-4 and TRBJ1-2; the D is unclear. V lost 5 bases and J lost 7, with 14 bases in between. CDR3 length equals 13 residues. This chain's CDR3 is CASSVLSTRGYTF. DNA for the CDR3: TGTGCCAGCAGTGTCCTGTCTACCCGTGGCTACACCTTC.

The genes are TRBV7-2 and TRBJ2-2; the D gene is possibly TRBD1 (6 bases). Trimming pared 2 bases from V and 6 bases from J, leaving 19 bases between. The germline V gene has CDR1 SGHTA and CDR2 FQGNSA. The CDR3 extends over 17 amino acids. The DNA of the CDR3 is TGTGCCAGCAGCTTAAATCGTGCAGGGGTAAAGGCCGGGGAGCTGTTTTTT. Translation: CASSLNRAGVKAGELFF.

The chain couples TRBV2 to TRBJ1-1; D remains ambiguous. The CDR3 is 13 residues long. The V and J ends lost 7 bases and 0 bases respectively, with 9 bases between them. Per the germline V gene, CDR1 is SNHLY and CDR2 is FYNNEI. The CDR3: CASNFGMNTEAFF. CDR3 sequence (DNA): TGTGCCAGCAATTTCGGGATGAACACTGAAGCTTTCTTT.

The rearrangement uses TRBV3-1 (or the pseudogene TRBV3-2) and TRBJ2-1; 15 bases line up with TRBD2. Per germline, CDR1 LGHDT and CDR2 YNNKEL (reference sequence). This CDR3 comprises 18 residues. The trim removed 6 bases at V and 4 bases at J, leaving 10 bases unmatched. This CDR3 is CASSPGLAGGPRYNEQFF. CDR3 nucleotide sequence: TGTGCCAGCAGTCCTGGACTAGCGGGGGGGCCGAGATACAATGAGCAGTTCTTC.

This clone has a handful of counts. V is TRBV5-6 and J is TRBJ1-2; D not resolved. This CDR3 contains 17 residues. Trimming removed 0 bases at V and 2 bases at J, with 17 bases between. Germline loops: CDR1 SGHDT, CDR2 YYEEEE. The DNA of the CDR3 is TGTGCCAGCAGCTTGGAAGGTTCAGGCGCCGCCAACTATGGCTACACCTTC. It encodes CASSLEGSGAANYGYTF.

V gene TRBV9 combines with J gene TRBJ2-7; D is ambiguous. Trimming removed 1 base from V and 3 bases from J, with 14 bases in between. The length of the CDR3 is 15 residues. From germline, CDR1 is SGDLS and CDR2 YYNGEE. In DNA, the CDR3 is TGTGCCAGCAGCGTATCTAGTTTGCCCCTCTACGAGCAGTACTTC. This codes for CASSVSSLPLYEQYF.

CDR3 nucleotides: TGTGCCATCGGGAGGAATGAGCAGTTCTTC. Residues: CAIGRNEQFF. The chain links TRBV6-5 to TRBJ2-1, with TRBD2 matching 7 bases. With 10 bases clipped from V and 7 bases from J, the junction kept 1 base outside the gene matches. The CDR3 consists of 10 residues. Germline lookup yields CDR1 MNHEY and CDR2 SVGAGI.

This sequence joins TRBV5-1 and TRBJ1-2; no reliable D call. CDR1 is SGHRS, CDR2 YFSETQ, per germline. CDR3 size: 15 residues. Trimming shortened V by 0 bases and J by 1 base, and 10 bases separated the two germline ends. Here the CDR3 reads CASSLAGGNNYGYTF. The DNA for the CDR3 is TGCGCCAGCAGCTTGGCCGGAGGGAATAACTATGGCTACACCTTC. The whole variable domain, filled in from reference TRBV5-1 and TRBJ1-2, reads KAGVTQTPRYLIKTRGQQVTLSCSPISGHRSVSWYQQTPGQGLQFLFEYFSETQRNKGNFPGRFSGRQFSNSRSEMNVSTLELGDSALYLCASSLAGGNNYGYTFGSGTRLTVV.

The J gene is TRBJ1-4, the V gene TRBV15; TRBD1 matches at 8 bases. Trimming at V came to 5 bases and at J to 5 bases, leaving 7 bases not matched to a gene. The CDR3 consists of 15 residues. The germline CDR1 and CDR2 sequences are LNHNV and YYDKDF (reference sequence). The CDR3 loop reads CATSGGTGQNEKLFF. Here the CDR3 DNA reads TGTGCCACCAGCGGGGGGACAGGTCAAAATGAAAAACTGTTTTTT.

This rearrangement joins TRBV19 to TRBJ1-2; 8 bases fit TRBD1. The J segment lost 3 bases and the V segment lost 3 bases, leaving 0 bases of the junction unmatched. Germline V gene lookup returns CDR1 LNHDA and CDR2 SQIVND (reference sequence). The CDR3 spans 13 residues. This CDR3 is CASSMTGDYGYTF. As DNA, the CDR3 is TGTGCCAGTAGTATGACAGGGGACTATGGCTACACCTTC. Based on the CDR3 plus reference TRBV19 and TRBJ1-2, the full variable domain is DGGITQSPKYLFRKEGQNVTLSCEQNLNHDAMYWYRQDPGQGLRLIYYSQIVNDFQKGDIAEGYSVSREKKESFPLTVTSAQKNPTAFYLCASSMTGDYGYTFGSGTRLTVV.

CDR3 in amino acids: CASSPTANTEAFF. CDR3 bases: TGTGCCAGCTCACCAACAGCTAACACTGAAGCTTTCTTT. The rearrangement uses TRBV18 and TRBJ1-1; no firm D call. Germline-derived CDR1 and CDR2 are KGHSH and LQKENI. Trimming took off 2 bases at V and 2 bases at J, with 6 bases between the two ends. The CDR3 runs 13 residues.

V and J are TRBV28 and TRBJ2-7; 7 bases map to TRBD1. The CDR3 is made up of 13 amino acids. Trimming took 6 bases from V and 4 from J; bases not matched to a gene: 6. Germline CDR1 is MDHEN and CDR2 is SYDVKM. The CDR3 sequence is CASRRQGAYEQYF. DNA for the CDR3: TGTGCCAGCAGACGACAGGGAGCTTACGAGCAGTACTTC.

In its sample, this clone was seen once. The chain couples TRBV4-1 to TRBJ2-7; weak D call: TRBD2 (6 bases). CDR3 length: 13 amino acids. The V gene's germline CDR1 is MGHRA and CDR2 YSYEKL. V was shortened by 0 bases and J by 6 bases, with 9 bases between the two germline ends. This CDR3 reads CASSQDGGSEQYF. The DNA of the CDR3 is TGCGCCAGCAGCCAAGATGGAGGGTCCGAGCAGTACTTC.

The chain is built from TRBV3-1 (or the pseudogene TRBV3-2) and TRBJ2-1, with 8 bases aligning to TRBD2. This CDR3 comprises 18 residues. V trimming: 4 bases; J trimming: 7 bases; junction bases outside the gene matches: 18. CDR1 and CDR2 from the germline V gene are LGHDT and YNNKEL (reference sequence). For the CDR3, the DNA is TGTGCCAGCAGCCTTCAGGGGATAGGCGGGGGGTCCATTAATGAGCAGTTCTTC. This codes for CASSLQGIGGGSINEQFF.

The rearrangement joins TRBV3-1 (or the pseudogene TRBV3-2) to TRBJ2-3; the match to TRBD1 covers 11 bases. With V trimmed by 4 bases and J by 4 bases, 4 bases remained unmatched. From germline, CDR1 is LGHDT and CDR2 YNNKEL (reference sequence). The CDR3 contains 15 residues. The chain's CDR3 is CASSRTGGEADTQYF. The CDR3 DNA reads as TGTGCCAGCAGCCGGACAGGGGGCGAGGCAGATACGCAGTATTTT.

The rearrangement joins TRBV9 to TRBJ1-2; 9 bases line up with TRBD1. The CDR3 spans 15 residues. The V gene's germline CDR1 is SGDLS and CDR2 YYNGEE. The junction had 8 bases not matched to a gene; V was cut back by 0 bases and J by 8 bases. The DNA for the CDR3 is TGTGCCAGCAGCGTAGGAGATTGGGACAGGGAGGGCTACACCTTC. Protein: CASSVGDWDREGYTF.

Worth noting for this clone: One junction end disagrees with the germline gene, perhaps due to a read error. The V gene is TRBV5-6, the J gene TRBJ2-1; D might be TRBD1 (5 bases). The CDR3 runs 18 residues. CDR1 SGHDT and CDR2 YYEEEE come from the germline V gene. CDR3: CASRLGRQLGPFLNEQFF. DNA for the CDR3: TGTGCCAGCAGGTTGGGGCGGCAGTTAGGCCCTTTTTTGAATGAGCAGTTCTTC.